This TCR beta chain was identified during a study of OX40 agonist ivuxolimab in advanced cancers. Looking at the study overall: Ivuxolimab is an agonistic anti-OX40 (CD134) antibody, and patients were treated with it. Partial responses were achieved by three patients, one with hepatocellular carcinoma and two with cutaneous melanoma.

V was pared by 2 bases and J by 2 bases, with 10 bases of the junction left unmatched. This CDR3 is 16 amino acids long. Per germline, CDR1 SGDLS and CDR2 YYNGEE. Method: immunoSEQ multiplex PCR; TCRdb's copy keeps in-frame clones and lacks some. The sample holds 55,000 to 80,000 clones, almost 85% seen once. The chain joins TRBV9 to TRBJ2-7; 7 bases align to TRBD2. This clonotype was sampled from an adult with an advanced solid tumor such as melanoma, head and neck, liver or kidney cancer. The source was CD4+ or CD8+ T cells sorted from blood, collected in a trial of the OX40 agonist ivuxolimab. DNA of the CDR3: TGTGCCAGCAGCGTCCATCGCGCAGCGGGACCCTACGAGCAGTACTTC. This gives the protein CASSVHRAAGPYEQYF.